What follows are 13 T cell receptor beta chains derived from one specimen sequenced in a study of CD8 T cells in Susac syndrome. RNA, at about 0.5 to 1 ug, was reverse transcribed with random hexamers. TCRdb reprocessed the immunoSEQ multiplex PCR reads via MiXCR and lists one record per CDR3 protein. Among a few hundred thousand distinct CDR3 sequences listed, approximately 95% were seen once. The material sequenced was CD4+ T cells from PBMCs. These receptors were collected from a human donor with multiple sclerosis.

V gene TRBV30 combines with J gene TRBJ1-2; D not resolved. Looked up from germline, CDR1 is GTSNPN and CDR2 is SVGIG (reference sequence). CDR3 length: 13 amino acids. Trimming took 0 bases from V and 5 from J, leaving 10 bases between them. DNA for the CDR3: TGTGCCTGGAGTGTCGAGCAGACTTATGGCTACACCTTC. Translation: CAWSVEQTYGYTF.

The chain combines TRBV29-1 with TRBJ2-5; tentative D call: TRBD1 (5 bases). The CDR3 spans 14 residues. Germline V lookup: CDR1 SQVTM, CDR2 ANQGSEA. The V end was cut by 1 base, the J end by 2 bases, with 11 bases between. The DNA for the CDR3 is TGCAGCGTTGAAGGCGGAGACAGACAAGAGACCCAGTACTTC. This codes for CSVEGGDRQETQYF.

The CDR3 is CSASPSGTQETQYF. The CDR3 DNA reads TGCAGTGCTAGTCCGAGCGGAACGCAAGAGACCCAGTACTTC. The chain uses TRBV20-1 and TRBJ2-5; D might be TRBD2 (5 bases). The germline V gene encodes CDR1 DFQATT and CDR2 SNEGSKA (reference sequence). Trimming left V 3 bases short and J 2 bases short, with 13 bases between. The length of the CDR3 is 14 residues.

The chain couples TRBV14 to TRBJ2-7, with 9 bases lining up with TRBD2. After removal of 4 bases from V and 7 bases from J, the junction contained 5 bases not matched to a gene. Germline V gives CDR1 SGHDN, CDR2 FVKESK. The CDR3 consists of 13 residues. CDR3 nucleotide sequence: TGTGCCAGCAGCCGCCTCGCGGGAGGGGAGCAGTACGTC. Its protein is CASSRLAGGEQYV.

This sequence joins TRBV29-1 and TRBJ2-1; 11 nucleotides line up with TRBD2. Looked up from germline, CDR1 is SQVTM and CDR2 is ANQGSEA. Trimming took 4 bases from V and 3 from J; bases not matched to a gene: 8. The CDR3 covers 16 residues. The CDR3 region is CSVVPLAGVRYNEQFF. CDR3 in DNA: TGCAGCGTTGTACCACTAGCGGGGGTTCGCTACAATGAGCAGTTCTTC.

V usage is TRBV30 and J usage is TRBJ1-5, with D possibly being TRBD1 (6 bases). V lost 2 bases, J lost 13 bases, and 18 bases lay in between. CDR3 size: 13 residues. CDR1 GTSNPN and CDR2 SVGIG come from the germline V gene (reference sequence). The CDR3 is CAWSSTGNLVQHF. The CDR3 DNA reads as TGTGCCTGGAGTTCCACAGGGAACTTGGTGCAGCATTTT.

The CDR3, as DNA: TGTGCCAGCAGCGTAGTGGCTAGCGGGGGTCAAGAGACCCAGTACTTC. Amino acid sequence: CASSVVASGGQETQYF. The chain joins TRBV9 to TRBJ2-5; TRBD2 agrees at 10 bases. Trimming cost V 0 bases and J 2 bases; bases outside gene matches: 4. The CDR3 length is 16 residues. Germline lookup yields CDR1 SGDLS and CDR2 YYNGEE.

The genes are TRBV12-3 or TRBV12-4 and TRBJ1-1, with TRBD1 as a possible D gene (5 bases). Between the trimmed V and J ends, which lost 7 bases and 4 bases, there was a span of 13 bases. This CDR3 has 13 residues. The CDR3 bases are TGTGCCAGCAAACAGGCCGAAGCCACTGAAGCTTTCTTT. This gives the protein CASKQAEATEAFF.

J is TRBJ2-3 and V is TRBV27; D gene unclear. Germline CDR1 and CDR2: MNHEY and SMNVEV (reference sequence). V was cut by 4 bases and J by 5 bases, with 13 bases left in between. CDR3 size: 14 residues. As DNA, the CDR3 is TGTGCCAGCAGTTATTTCAAGGAAGGAGATACGCAGTATTTT. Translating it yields CASSYFKEGDTQYF.

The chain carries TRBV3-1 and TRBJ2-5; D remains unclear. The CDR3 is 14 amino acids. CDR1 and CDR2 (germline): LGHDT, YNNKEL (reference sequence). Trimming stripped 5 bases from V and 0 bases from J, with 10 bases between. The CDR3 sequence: CASSSQEYQETQYF. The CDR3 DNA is TGTGCCAGCAGCTCGCAAGAATACCAAGAGACCCAGTACTTC.

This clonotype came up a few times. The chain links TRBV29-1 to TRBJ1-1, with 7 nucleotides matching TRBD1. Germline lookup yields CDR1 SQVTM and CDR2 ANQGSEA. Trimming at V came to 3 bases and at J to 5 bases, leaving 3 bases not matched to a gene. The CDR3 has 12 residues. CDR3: CSVEQGGTEAFF. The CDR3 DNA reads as TGCAGCGTTGAGCAGGGGGGTACTGAAGCTTTCTTT.

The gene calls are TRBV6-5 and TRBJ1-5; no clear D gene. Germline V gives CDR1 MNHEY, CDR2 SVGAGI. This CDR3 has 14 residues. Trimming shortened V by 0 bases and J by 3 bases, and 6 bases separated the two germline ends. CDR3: CASSYSAVNQPQHF. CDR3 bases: TGTGCCAGCAGTTACTCAGCCGTCAATCAGCCCCAGCATTTT.

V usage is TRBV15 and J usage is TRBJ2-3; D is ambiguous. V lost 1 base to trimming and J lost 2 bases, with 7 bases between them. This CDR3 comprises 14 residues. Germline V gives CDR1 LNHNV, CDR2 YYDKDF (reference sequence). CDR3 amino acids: CATSRVRVTDTQYF. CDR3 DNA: TGTGCCACCAGCAGAGTCCGGGTCACAGATACGCAGTATTTT.